This TCR beta chain was sequenced for a study of blood T cell repertoires in COVID-19. About the study: The United States, Italy and Spain were the sources of the acute and convalescent COVID-19 samples. Nucleic acid was either cDNA or gDNA, and it came from T cells, B-cell-depleted T cells, or PBMCs.

Original data processing: Reference gene primer amplification gave nucleated cell count estimates. Assay used: immunoSEQ multiplex PCR; TCRdb lists only in-frame clones, some missing. That table furnishes V, J and clone size, whereas the DNA furnished D and trimming. The profile covers about 170,000 clones, with 80% to 90% appearing a single time and about 19% taken by the ten largest. Sequenced material: peripheral blood. This clonotype was sampled from a woman between 65 and 79 years old who had recovered from COVID-19.

DNA for the CDR3: TGTGCCAGCAGCGGGACCGGGACAGGCTCCTATGGCTACACCTTC. Its protein product is CASSGTGTGSYGYTF. V is TRBV28 and J is TRBJ1-2; 8 bases are shared with TRBD1. Losses at the gene ends were 6 bases for V and 4 bases for J; bases not matched to a gene: 10. The CDR3 has 15 amino acids. Germline values: CDR1 MDHEN, CDR2 SYDVKM.